This TCR beta chain was obtained from a study of blood T cells in healthy people across ages. This clonotype was observed a handful of times. The antigen is not known. Total RNA extraction produced at least 6 micrograms (per sample) for the study. Findings and limits, study-wide: A strong correlation was found between TCR beta diversity and the percentage of naive T cells.

PCR was performed a second time for about 7 to 12 cycles using a sample-barcoded 5' primer and a J-beta primer mix. TCRdb independently ran MiXCR on the 5' RACE reads; one entry per CDR3 protein. Of over 1,500,000 distinct CDR3 sequences listed, more than 35% are singletons. This clonotype was obtained from a human donor in good health. The sample comprised blood.

CDR3 bases: TGCAGTGCTAGCAGACAGGGCAATGGCTACACCTTC. Translation gives CSASRQGNGYTF. The V gene is TRBV20-1, the J gene TRBJ1-2; 7 positions agree with TRBD1. V shed 3 bases, J shed 6 bases, and the junction held 4 bases outside the gene matches. Germline V CDR1 and CDR2: DFQATT, SNEGSKA (reference sequence). The CDR3 loop spans 12 amino acids.